This TCR beta chain was recorded in a study of T cells after somatic rescue of genetic block (dated by TCRdb to about 2020). As for the study more broadly: The study assessed how robust, over the long term, a T-cell system was when the system had developed through somatic rescue of a genetic block in T-cell development.

The library was generated by the immunoSEQ multiplex PCR assay. TCRdb's version of the immuneACCESS table is confined to in-frame rearrangements and falls short of the full clone set. An unresolved V gene accounts for under half of the shortfall where checked; the remainder is of unknown origin. The table for this sample lists 70,000 or so clones; around 93% of them were counted only once. The ten biggest clones cover roughly 2.8% of the sample. From the germline V gene, CDR1 is SNHLY and CDR2 is FYNNEI. The CDR3 covers 11 residues, taking in both the cysteine and the phenylalanine. Only CDR3 DNA remains: 33 bases, in frame from the first base. On this clone itself: The antigen this receptor binds is unknown. The input lacks base qualities; no much larger clone sits a single base away.

The chain is made from TRBV2 and TRBJ2-5; the D gene cannot be named for sure. Near its end, the DNA agrees better with TRBJ2-7, so the J call may be wrong. This receptor was obtained from a man in his forties. The specimen sequenced was peripheral blood mononuclear cells (PBMCs). At the DNA level, the sequence is TGTGCCAGCAGTTACATTGGCGAGCAGTACTTC. Translated, it reads CASSYIGEQYF.